One and the same sample provided the 21 T cell receptor beta chains below, sequenced in a study of T cells in localized non-small cell lung cancer. Profiling relied on immunoSEQ multiplex PCR, and the TCRdb table lists in-frame clones only, not all of them. Here the sample spans roughly 2,700 clones, around 35% being singletons. Sequences were derived from lung tumor tissue, sampled before any cancer treatment. The receptors here all came from a man between 40 and 70 years old with stage II lung adenocarcinoma.

V gene TRBV19 combines with J gene TRBJ2-6; D not certain. In germline, CDR1 is LNHDA, CDR2 SQIVND (reference sequence). V lost 0 bases to trimming and J lost 0 bases, with 6 bases between them. The CDR3 runs 16 residues. For the CDR3, the DNA is TGTGCCAGTAGTATAGAGAAGATCTCTGGGGCCAACGTCCTGACTTTC. Translated, it gives CASSIEKISGANVLTF.

The gene calls are TRBV18 and TRBJ2-7, with 8 bases matching TRBD2. The CDR3 totals 14 residues. V was clipped by 2 bases and J by 6 bases; unmatched bases: 6. Germline values: CDR1 KGHSH, CDR2 LQKENI. The CDR3 sequence: CASSPNSGGAEQYF. CDR3 DNA: TGTGCCAGCTCACCAAACAGCGGGGGCGCCGAGCAGTACTTC.

V is TRBV6-8 and J is TRBJ2-7, with 8 positions matching TRBD1. This CDR3 contains 14 residues. Germline V gene sequence: CDR1 MNHGY, CDR2 SAAAGT. Unmatched junction bases numbered 5, after V lost 5 bases and J lost 2 bases. The CDR3 DNA is TGTGCCAGCAGTGGACAGGGAGTAACCTACGAGCAGTACTTC. It specifies CASSGQGVTYEQYF.

This clone was found a few times. The V and J genes are TRBV6-7 and TRBJ1-1; 8 bases agree with TRBD1. TRBV6-7 is an ORF, and what it does is uncertain. V was pared by 3 bases and J by 4 bases, with 7 bases of the junction left unmatched. The CDR3 has 15 residues. CDR3 sequence reads: CASSYPGQGLTEAFF. The CDR3 bases are TGTGCCAGCAGTTATCCCGGACAGGGACTCACTGAAGCTTTCTTT.

Sample share makes this clone large. The chain carries TRBV19 and TRBJ1-1; the D is unclear. This CDR3 contains 15 residues. V was cut by 8 bases and J by 3 bases, with 19 bases left in between. Germline V lookup: CDR1 LNHDA, CDR2 SQIVND (reference sequence). DNA for the CDR3: TGTGCCAGTGGAGAAAGGGAAGGTGGGTACACTGAAGCTTTCTTT. Translating gives CASGEREGGYTEAFF. Variable domain in full (rest from reference TRBV19 and TRBJ1-1): DGGITQSPKYLFRKEGQNVTLSCEQNLNHDAMYWYRQDPGQGLRLIYYSQIVNDFQKGDIAEGYSVSREKKESFPLTVTSAQKNPTAFYLCASGEREGGYTEAFFGQGTRLTVV.

This clone was seen a handful of times. The V call is TRBV28, the J call TRBJ2-1; tentatively, D is TRBD1 or TRBD2 (5 bases each). CDR3 length equals 15 residues. Trimming took off 5 bases at V and 3 bases at J, with 14 bases between the two ends. Germline V gene data show CDR1 as MDHEN and CDR2 as SYDVKM. This CDR3 reads CASSAPGPLYNEQFF. Written as DNA, the CDR3 is TGTGCCAGCAGTGCGCCGGGACCACTCTACAATGAGCAGTTCTTC.

This clone was observed a single time. The chain combines TRBV18 with TRBJ2-7; D is ambiguous. Germline V lookup: CDR1 KGHSH, CDR2 LQKENI. Trimming pared 1 base from V and 5 bases from J, leaving 6 bases between. The CDR3 extends over 12 amino acids. The CDR3 nucleotides read TGTGCCAGCTCACCACGCGTTGACGAGCAGTACTTC. Amino acids: CASSPRVDEQYF.

This chain joins TRBV5-1 and TRBJ2-7; 7 bases are a match to TRBD1. Per the germline V gene, CDR1 is SGHRS and CDR2 is YFSETQ. Trimming at V came to 4 bases and at J to 4 bases, leaving 8 bases not matched to a gene. The CDR3 loop spans 14 amino acids. DNA of the CDR3: TGCGCCAGCAGCGGTGACAGGGATCGGTACGAGCAGTACTTC. Protein product: CASSGDRDRYEQYF.

Within the sample, this clone is medium-sized. This rearrangement joins TRBV11-3 to TRBJ2-1, with TRBD2 as a possible D gene (5 bases). The CDR3 loop spans 14 amino acids. V lost 1 base, J lost 1 base, and 5 bases lay in between. Germline V gene sequence: CDR1 SGHNT, CDR2 YENEEA. This chain's CDR3 is CASSLGGSYNEQFF. The CDR3 coding sequence is TGTGCCAGCAGCTTAGGAGGGTCCTACAATGAGCAGTTCTTC.

The CDR3: CAWSVGRIPGLSYEQYF. DNA of the CDR3: TGTGCCTGGAGTGTAGGTCGAATACCGGGACTTTCCTACGAGCAGTACTTC. V and J are TRBV30 and TRBJ2-7, with D maybe TRBD2 (6 bases). CDR1 and CDR2 (germline): GTSNPN, SVGIG (reference sequence). Trimming left V 0 bases short and J 1 base short, with 19 bases between. The CDR3 contains 17 residues.

This clone came up a few times. The rearrangement uses TRBV4-1 and TRBJ2-2; 12 bases line up with TRBD2. The ends lost 1 base at V and 6 bases at J; junction bases unmatched: 3. This CDR3 spans 16 amino acids. Germline assignment: CDR1 MGHRA and CDR2 YSYEKL. The CDR3, as DNA: TGCGCCAGCAGCCAAGGTGGACTAGCGGGGTCCGGGGAGCTGTTTTTT. Residues: CASSQGGLAGSGELFF.

This clone came up a few times. This sequence joins TRBV11-3 and TRBJ1-1, with 10 bases lining up with TRBD1. Germline loops: CDR1 SGHNT, CDR2 YENEEA. V lost 3 bases, J lost 3 bases, and 4 bases stayed unmatched. The CDR3 covers 15 residues. CDR3 loop: CASSLSGQGDTEAFF. CDR3 nucleotide sequence: TGTGCCAGCAGCTTGAGTGGACAGGGGGACACTGAAGCTTTCTTT. Full variable domain (remainder filled in from reference TRBV11-3 and TRBJ1-1): EAGVVQSPRYKIIEKKQPVAFWCNPISGHNTLYWYLQNLGQGPELLIRYENEEAVDDSQLPKDRFSAERLKGVDSTLKIQPAELGDSAVYLCASSLSGQGDTEAFFGQGTRLTVV.

The chain combines TRBV23-1 with TRBJ1-2; D possibly corresponds to TRBD1 (6 bases). TRBV23-1 is known as an ORF, though its function is uncertain. V was trimmed by 2 bases and J by 0 bases, leaving 19 bases between them. The CDR3 sequence is 18 residues long. CDR3 in amino acids: CASSQGGVTLLANYGYTF. The CDR3 region has the DNA TGCGCCAGCAGTCAAGGGGGCGTCACTCTTTTAGCTAACTATGGCTACACCTTC.

V is TRBV6-8 and J is TRBJ2-1, with TRBD2 matching over 8 bases. CDR3 length: 15 residues. CDR1 MNHGY and CDR2 SAAAGT come from the germline V gene. The J segment lost 8 bases and the V segment lost 8 bases, leaving 14 bases of the junction unmatched. The CDR3 loop is CASRGGGLLRDEQFF. The CDR3 bases are TGTGCCAGCCGGGGGGGAGGGCTCCTTAGGGATGAGCAGTTCTTC.

Here the CDR3 reads CASSSGTAKGPQHF. CDR3 sequence (DNA): TGTGCCAGCAGCTCCGGGACGGCAAAGGGGCCCCAGCATTTT. The V gene is TRBV11-3, the J gene TRBJ1-5, with D maybe TRBD1 (5 bases). The germline CDR1 and CDR2 sequences are SGHNT and YENEEA. Deletions cut 4 bases from V and 9 bases from J, with 16 bases between. There are 14 residues in the CDR3.

The chain has TRBV10-3 and TRBJ2-2, with D unclear. The length of the CDR3 is 15 residues. The germline V and J ends were trimmed by 1 base and 1 base, with 7 bases remaining between them. CDR1 is ENHRY, CDR2 SYGVKD, per germline. CDR3 bases: TGTGCCATCAGTGAGTGGGAACTGAACACCGGGGAGCTGTTTTTT. As protein: CAISEWELNTGELFF.

This chain uses TRBV11-3 with TRBJ1-3, with unresolved D. Looked up from germline, CDR1 is SGHNT and CDR2 is YENEEA. V lost 1 base to trimming and J lost 2 bases, with 9 bases between them. The CDR3 length is 15 residues. CDR3: CASSLGGEAGNTIYF. In nucleotides, the CDR3 is TGTGCCAGCAGCTTAGGCGGGGAGGCTGGAAACACCATATATTTT.

This rearrangement joins TRBV19 to TRBJ2-3, with TRBD2 matching 7 bases. J lost 3 bases, V lost 1 base, and 13 bases had no gene match. Germline V gives CDR1 LNHDA, CDR2 SQIVND (reference sequence). This CDR3 contains 18 residues. The CDR3 loop is CASSIGSGGLMGTDTQYF. The CDR3 coding sequence is TGTGCCAGTAGTATAGGGTCCGGGGGGTTGATGGGGACAGATACGCAGTATTTT. Filled out from reference TRBV19 and TRBJ2-3, the complete variable domain reads DGGITQSPKYLFRKEGQNVTLSCEQNLNHDAMYWYRQDPGQGLRLIYYSQIVNDFQKGDIAEGYSVSREKKESFPLTVTSAQKNPTAFYLCASSIGSGGLMGTDTQYFGPGTRLTVL.

This clone was seen a handful of times. This chain connects TRBV6-8 to TRBJ1-6; 9 bases agree with TRBD1. The CDR3 contains 17 residues. Germline CDR1 is MNHGY and CDR2 is SAAAGT. V lost 5 bases to trimming and J lost 5 bases; unmatched junction nucleotides: 10. The CDR3 loop is CASSATTGGVNNSPLHF. CDR3 DNA sequence: TGTGCCAGCAGTGCGACGACAGGGGGAGTCAATAATTCACCCCTCCACTTT.

This clone was seen more than once but under ten times. Other DNA sequences from this sample encode an identical CDR3 as well. V gene TRBV9 combines with J gene TRBJ1-4; 7 positions agree with TRBD1. CDR3 length: 15 amino acids. Germline V gene data show CDR1 as SGDLS and CDR2 as YYNGEE. With 2 bases clipped from V and 1 base from J, the junction kept 2 bases outside the gene matches. CDR3 residues: CASSVAGGTNEKLFF. The DNA for the CDR3 is TGTGCCAGCAGCGTCGCAGGGGGAACTAATGAAAAACTGTTTTTT.

This clone came up a few times. The chain links TRBV10-3 to TRBJ1-6; D remains unclear. V dropped 10 bases and J dropped 1 base, with 14 bases sitting between them. This CDR3 spans 15 amino acids. CDR1 ENHRY and CDR2 SYGVKD come from the germline V gene. In nucleotides, the CDR3 is TGTGCCAGCCACCGACATGAGTCCTATAATTCACCCCTCCACTTT. This sequence encodes CASHRHESYNSPLHF.